The sequence of this T cell receptor beta chain was determined in a study of cytomegalovirus exposure and HLA in healthy donors listed by TCRdb under 2017. Study-wide context: According to an earlier analysis of several hundred of the donors, about 170 million T cells yielded 95 million to 140 million unique TCR beta sequences and 276 Gb of sequence data. Approximately 300 gigabases of sequencing data and 70 million to 95 million unique TCR sequences made up an early release that covered 640 HLA-typed donors. Among the roughly 400 genotyped donors, 81% belonged to the genetic ancestry cluster associated with self-reported Caucasian donors. The study aimed to test whether cataloging public T cell receptors could reveal signatures of past pathogen exposure. The study profiled the T cell repertoires of fewer than 850 subjects by immunosequencing and related them to cytomegalovirus serostatus. A separate validation cohort of roughly 130 different subjects was used in addition to the roughly 620-subject first cohort. High-throughput TCR immunosequencing, statistical association of individual TCRs with disease status, and machine learning were combined to predict cytomegalovirus infection status. In a later analysis, previously published TCR beta repertoires from 550 to 750 donors were re-analyzed and high-resolution HLA genotyping was added so that TCR occurrence patterns could be studied. In the later analysis, no new phenotypic data were used to find candidate immune exposures; instead, reliance was placed on TCR beta sequences and their occurrence across donors. An earlier analysis of 500 to 750 of the donors applied high-throughput TCR beta sequencing to assess whether each TCR beta V gene segment acted as functional or pseudogenic. Donor age, sex, ethnicity and CMV serostatus were compiled together with the repertoire data. In a later genetic analysis, genome-wide SNP genotypes for about 55% of the roughly 670 donors were used, and that subset was treated as a discovery cohort. All discovery cohort repertoires had been generated using a single sequencing platform. Both class I and class II loci were covered by HLA typing, at four-digit resolution. Typing coverage varied by locus: roughly 620-630 donors for A, B, C, DRB1 and DQB1; roughly 520 for DQA1; over 600 for DPA1; roughly 470 for DPB1. Roughly 5 DR-DQ haplotypes were handled as single units for association and clustering, since linkage in the cohort was strong. Across about 380 genotyped donors of the cohort, an average of about 240,000 unique TCR beta nucleotide sequences per donor were sequenced, and 15% to 20% of those sequences were non-productive. Overall study results and their limits: According to a later analysis, most CMV-associated TCR beta chains appeared to be HLA-restricted, and the HLA associations seemed to be driven largely by CMV exposure. Cytomegalovirus status was reported to be diagnosed by the classifier with high specificity and sensitivity in both the original and validation cohorts. CMV serostatus was the only immune exposure information available for the cohort. In a later analysis, several top co-occurrence clusters were reported to appear linked to parvovirus B19, influenza, CMV and Epstein-Barr virus. Correlated functional status among segregating V segments might reflect linkage disequilibrium, but an unknown experimental factor could not be ruled out. Compared with the roughly 600-donor mean, donors in an Asian-associated ancestry cluster had fewer N-insertions in productive TCRs, according to a later genetic analysis. In a later analysis, about 16,000 TCR beta sequences were associated with specific HLA alleles at a false discovery rate of 0.05. According to a later analysis, TCR association rates differed among HLA loci, with DRB1 alleles showing the most associated TCRs and HLA-C alleles showing the fewest. HLA typing was unavailable for some donors at each locus, so association tests used only the typed subset. An association between a missense DCLRE1C variant and V-gene and J-gene trimming of TCR beta chains was found in a later genetic analysis and replicated in an independent cohort. Across donors, most TCR sequences were observed very rarely, whereas some public TCRs were present in many individuals. A further reported finding was that TCR beta sequences accurately predicted the HLA-A and HLA-B alleles for most subjects in the first cohort. The authors suggested that the approach could potentially be extended to other disease states and immunological phenotypes. Because the 87-base-pair reads could not distinguish some IMGT-functional V segments, including TRBV6-2 and TRBV6-3, those segments were excluded. In vitro tests confirmed that a few of the cytomegalovirus-associated TCR beta chains recognize cytomegalovirus antigens. Assigning TCR associations to individual alleles was difficult when HLA alleles, especially DR and DQ, strongly co-occurred. A group of highly shared sequence variants was considered likely to be a technical artifact of the sequencing pipeline. The presence/absence analyses assumed that sequencing depth was roughly uniform across donors, and that assumption may not be true. A later analysis found that HLA-associated TCR beta chains were more clonally expanded and had lower generation probabilities than equally common non-associated chains. Some 16 rarely observed V segments, including chromosome 9 orphons, were excluded from the earlier analysis of several hundred of the donors because counts were too low. The study gave a list of about 170 TCR beta chains associated with cytomegalovirus. The cohort was sequenced for TCR beta chains only, and without alpha or paired-chain data the features that could be detected were limited. An earlier analysis of roughly 570 of the donors showed that most TCR beta V segments appeared in productive rearrangements either about 87% or about 30% of the time, which broadly matched IMGT annotations.

The cohort comprised some 730 healthy bone marrow donors. At the time of sampling, every cohort member was nominally healthy, though immune exposures that went unrecorded were likely present. The donor tested CMV seronegative and was one of the 352 seronegative cohort members. Every donor gave a peripheral blood sample, and the peripheral blood mononuclear cells from that sample were used for TCR beta sequencing. Genomic DNA was extracted from the blood cell samples with the Qiagen DNeasy Blood Extraction Kit. V is shortened by 6 bases, J by 5 bases, and the region joining them spans 7 bases. The CDR1 and CDR2 encoded by the germline V gene are SNHLY and FYNNEI. Spanning cysteine to phenylalanine, the CDR3 consists of 12 amino acids. CDR3 DNA is the only sequence kept; it has 36 bases, read in frame from the first base. Library preparation employed the immunoSEQ multiplex PCR assay. A mixture of 60 forward primers for TCR Vbeta segments and 13 reverse primers for TCR Jbeta segments was used in the multiplex PCR. Amplification of the CDR3 region of rearranged TCR beta genes was performed with a multiplex PCR assay on genomic DNA. On the Illumina HiSeq System, the amplified TCR beta libraries were sequenced as 87-base-pair reads. The authors processed their data as follows. In a later analysis, some 80 million unique TCR beta chains were counted across the approximately 620 repertoires, and around 10 million of these chains were shared by at least two donors. A nearest-neighbor algorithm error-corrected the raw reads and collapsed the reads into unique sequences, merging closely related sequences to remove PCR and sequencing errors. V, D and J gene segments were assigned by aligning CDR3 sequences to IMGT reference sequences. For a sequence to be retained, a match of at least six nucleotides was required to both a V gene segment and a J gene segment. A rearrangement was called productive if the CDR3 had no stop codons and remained in frame with V and J, and every other rearrangement was called non-productive. Following IMGT convention, CDR3 was defined as the stretch from the second conserved V-encoded cysteine to the conserved J-encoded phenylalanine. Sequences without an unambiguous match to a single V gene segment were excluded from the earlier analysis of about 600 of the donors. In an earlier analysis of 500 to 750 of the donors, V segments were called functional above 56.7% productive rearrangements and were called segregating when the between-donor standard deviation exceeded 5%. To diagnose cytomegalovirus status from the catalog of TCR beta chain sequences, a statistical classification framework was built. A later analysis assigned V and J genes by comparing TCR nucleotide sequences with IMGT/GENE-DB human TR gene sequences. In a later analysis, CDR3 sequences and most-parsimonious VDJ recombination scenarios were assigned using the TCRdist pipeline. In a later analysis, every TCR beta chain was defined by the combination of its CDR3 amino acid sequence and its V-gene family, and reads without a unique V-gene family were dropped. A later analysis removed 600 or so highly shared, low-generation-probability nucleotide sequences to deal with suspected cross-contamination and a sequencing artifact. For each public chain, a later analysis derived a clonal expansion index from normalized ranks of inferred template counts within each repertoire. A later analysis computed generation probabilities with a VDJ recombination model fitted to out-of-frame rearrangements, and checked the results against IGoR. Hypergeometric tests were used in a later analysis to score TCR-TCR, TCR-HLA and TCR-CMV co-occurrence, with a repertoire-size bias correction applied to the TCR pairs. A later analysis estimated false discovery rates by permuting HLA or CMV assignments 20 times. A later analysis grouped co-occurring TCRs with DBSCAN, adding TCRdist sequence similarity when clustering within HLA-allele-positive subsets. Repertoires with fewer than 30,000 or more than 120,000 public chains were left out of co-occurrence clustering, as were five repertoires with anomalous nucleotide sharing. TCRdb stores this immuneACCESS table with in-frame sequences only. Part of the clones is absent; in the studies checked, under half of the shortfall reflects unresolved V genes, and no reason is known for the rest. The V and J calls and the clone size are those of that table, but D and trimming were determined from the DNA. This specimen's table enumerates about 140,000 clones. The ten most abundant clones make up approximately 2.5% of the sample.

With regard to this clone: Its antigen is not yet known.

Here the chain combines TRBV2 and TRBJ2-2; D gene: possibly TRBD1, on 6 matching bases. The source material was PBMCs. The clonotype was recovered from a man in his forties in good health and CMV-seronegative. The CDR3 in this case is CASRTGTGELFF. The nucleotides read TGTGCCAGCAGAACAGGGACCGGGGAGCTGTTTTTT.